The 5 T cell receptor beta chains below were found in one sample sequenced in a study of blood T cells in healthy people across ages. A second PCR, run for about 7 to 11 cycles, used a sample-barcoded 5' primer plus a J-beta primer mix. MiXCR, applied by TCRdb to the 5' RACE reads, yields one record per CDR3 protein. The top ten clones hold around 50% of a sample with about 400,000 distinct CDR3 sequences, about 55% of them seen once. Sequencing was performed on blood. The receptors were gathered from a man aged 55 to 70 in good health.

The chain is built from TRBV6-5 and TRBJ2-5; D gene unclear. Gene TRBJ2-7 matches the end of the DNA better, so the J call may be wrong. In germline, CDR1 is MNHEY, CDR2 SVGAGI. There are 13 residues in the CDR3. The CDR3 DNA sequence: TGTGCCAGCAGTTACGAGGCAGACGCCGAGCAGTACTTC. This translates into CASSYEADAEQYF.

The chain links TRBV28 to TRBJ2-1, with D possibly TRBD1 on 6 matching bases. This CDR3 comprises 15 residues. Deletions cut 3 bases from V and 3 bases from J, with 12 bases between. CDR1 and CDR2 (germline): MDHEN, SYDVKM. For the CDR3, the DNA is TGTGCCAGCAGTTTTTTTGGGGGCGGCTACAATGAGCAGTTCTTC. Residues: CASSFFGGGYNEQFF.

The chain employs TRBV7-9 and TRBJ2-7; possible D gene TRBD2, 6 bases. V was clipped by 1 base and J by 3 bases, with 16 bases between them. The CDR3 consists of 16 residues. Germline V gives CDR1 SEHNR, CDR2 FQNEAQ (reference sequence). CDR3 DNA: TGTGCCAGCAGCTTAGACCCCCGACTAGGCGACTACGAGCAGTACTTC. Amino acid sequence: CASSLDPRLGDYEQYF.

This clonotype was detected only a few times. This sequence joins TRBV20-1 and TRBJ2-7; D is perhaps TRBD1 (6 bases). Germline CDR1 and CDR2: DFQATT and SNEGSKA (reference sequence). Trimming removed 5 bases from V and 4 bases from J, with 6 bases in between. This CDR3 spans 10 amino acids. The CDR3 reads CSAQGYEQYF. The CDR3 nucleotides are TGCAGTGCTCAGGGGTACGAGCAGTACTTC.

The genes are TRBV30 and TRBJ2-1; no clear D gene. The ends were cut back, 4 bases at V and 10 bases at J, with 11 bases in the middle. Germline CDR1 is GTSNPN and CDR2 is SVGIG (reference sequence). The CDR3 contains 11 residues. The chain's CDR3 is CAWNRAREQFF. CDR3 in DNA: TGTGCCTGGAACCGGGCCCGGGAGCAGTTCTTC.